Shown below are 22 T cell receptor beta chains from a single sample sequenced in a study of T cells in localized non-small cell lung cancer. Here immunoSEQ multiplex PCR was the method, and the copy in TCRdb shows in-frame clones only, minus some. The sample carries roughly 4,300 clones, roughly 25% recorded once. The specimen was lung tumor tissue, collected before any cancer treatment. These receptors all stem from a male donor at least 60 years old with stage I lung adenocarcinoma.

J is TRBJ1-2 and V is TRBV29-1, with TRBD1 matching 7 bases. This CDR3 spans 15 amino acids. CDR1 is SQVTM and CDR2 is ANQGSEA in the germline V gene. Trimming cost V 5 bases and J 7 bases; bases outside gene matches: 16. This CDR3 is CSVNDREAALLGYTF. Here the CDR3 DNA reads TGCAGCGTTAACGACAGGGAGGCGGCTCTCCTTGGCTACACCTTC. Filled out from reference TRBV29-1 and TRBJ1-2, the complete variable domain reads SAVISQKPSRDICQRGTSLTIQCQVDSQVTMMFWYRQQPGQSLTLIATANQGSEATYESGFVIDKFPISRPNLTFSTLTVSNMSPEDSSIYLCSVNDREAALLGYTFGSGTRLTVV.

The rearrangement uses TRBV5-1 and TRBJ1-1; 8 bases agree with TRBD1. CDR1 SGHRS and CDR2 YFSETQ come from the germline V gene. Trimming removed 4 bases from V and 4 bases from J; junction bases left unmatched: 6. The CDR3 covers 14 residues. The CDR3 reads CASSADRGRTEAFF. CDR3 sequence (DNA): TGCGCCAGCAGCGCTGACAGGGGCCGCACTGAAGCTTTCTTT.

V gene TRBV15 combines with J gene TRBJ2-3, with no clear D. Trimming left V 0 bases short and J 0 bases short, with 4 bases between. The CDR3 runs to 14 residues. Germline V CDR1 and CDR2: LNHNV, YYDKDF (reference sequence). The DNA for the CDR3 is TGTGCCACCAGCAGAGACCCTAGCACAGATACGCAGTATTTT. Protein: CATSRDPSTDTQYF.

The V and J genes are TRBV18 and TRBJ1-5; D not resolved. The CDR3 spans 16 residues. V lost 6 bases, J lost 0 bases, and 15 bases lay in between. Germline-derived CDR1 and CDR2 are KGHSH and LQKENI. Here the CDR3 DNA reads TGTGCCAGCTCGCAGTTCCCAGCTGGTAGCAATCAGCCCCAGCATTTT. Protein: CASSQFPAGSNQPQHF.

This clone has a handful of counts. The V call is TRBV14, the J call TRBJ1-1, with 12 bases aligning to TRBD1. Per the germline V gene, CDR1 is SGHDN and CDR2 is FVKESK. V gave up 2 bases and J gave up 4 bases; unmatched junction bases: 5. CDR3 length equals 16 residues. Here the CDR3 DNA reads TGTGCCAGCAGCCAAATGGGACAGGGGGCGGGCACTGAAGCTTTCTTT. It translates to CASSQMGQGAGTEAFF.

Judged by abundance, this clone is medium-sized. The chain couples TRBV11-3 to TRBJ1-4; 10 bases are shared with TRBD1. This CDR3 contains 14 residues. Germline trimming cut 4 bases from V and 7 bases from J; bases unmatched to any gene: 3. Germline CDR1 SGHNT, CDR2 YENEEA. CDR3 bases: TGTGCCAGCAGCTCCCGGACAGGGGGTGAAAAACTGTTTTTT. This translates into CASSSRTGGEKLFF.

The J gene is TRBJ2-2, the V gene TRBV10-3; possibly TRBD1 for D (5 bases). V gave up 0 bases and J gave up 0 bases, with 5 bases separating them. The CDR3 has 15 residues. Germline V gene lookup returns CDR1 ENHRY and CDR2 SYGVKD. CDR3 loop: CAISESTANTGELFF. CDR3 nucleotide sequence: TGTGCCATCAGTGAGTCGACAGCGAACACCGGGGAGCTGTTTTTT.

This clone was counted between two and nine times. The chain has TRBV29-1 and TRBJ1-1; a possible D gene is TRBD1 (5 bases). CDR3 length: 12 residues. CDR1 and CDR2 (germline): SQVTM, ANQGSEA. Trimming took 5 bases from V and 5 from J, leaving 12 bases between them. CDR3 sequence: CSVRLGGTEAFF. CDR3 coding DNA: TGCAGCGTTAGGCTGGGGGGGACTGAAGCTTTCTTT. The full variable domain, with the rest looked up from reference TRBV29-1 and TRBJ1-1, is SAVISQKPSRDICQRGTSLTIQCQVDSQVTMMFWYRQQPGQSLTLIATANQGSEATYESGFVIDKFPISRPNLTFSTLTVSNMSPEDSSIYLCSVRLGGTEAFFGQGTRLTVV.

This clone has more than one count but fewer than ten. The chain uses TRBV6-8 and TRBJ2-1, with 8 bases identical to TRBD2. CDR1 and CDR2 from the germline V gene are MNHGY and SAAAGT. After removal of 5 bases from V and 7 bases from J, the junction contained 10 bases not matched to a gene. CDR3 size: 15 residues. CDR3 nucleotide sequence: TGTGCCAGCAGTGGTATGGGACTAGTCGGAAATGAGCAGTTCTTC. This codes for CASSGMGLVGNEQFF.

The genes are TRBV9 and TRBJ2-3, with D possibly TRBD1 on 5 matching bases. The CDR3 spans 14 residues. Germline lookup yields CDR1 SGDLS and CDR2 YYNGEE. Trimming pared 5 bases from V and 3 bases from J, leaving 13 bases between. Here the CDR3 reads CASSQMAGTDTQYF. CDR3 coding DNA: TGTGCCAGCAGTCAAATGGCAGGGACAGATACGCAGTATTTT.

This clone appeared a few times. This chain joins TRBV25-1 and TRBJ1-1; 7 bases line up with TRBD1. The germline V gene has CDR1 MGHDK and CDR2 SYGVNS. The J segment lost 1 base and the V segment lost 7 bases, leaving 6 bases of the junction unmatched. The CDR3 loop spans 14 amino acids. The CDR3 DNA is TGTGCCAGCACACAGACAGGGAGGAACACTGAAGCTTTCTTT. Residues: CASTQTGRNTEAFF.

The chain links TRBV9 to TRBJ1-4; no firm D call. Germline V CDR1 and CDR2: SGDLS, YYNGEE. This CDR3 contains 16 residues. V lost 1 base, J lost 5 bases, and 15 bases lay in between. The CDR3 here is CASSVRRRGRNEKLFF. The CDR3 nucleotides read TGTGCCAGCAGCGTAAGGCGGAGAGGGCGAAATGAAAAACTGTTTTTT.

The chain is built from TRBV11-3 and TRBJ1-1; D ambiguous. This CDR3 is built from 14 residues. Germline V gives CDR1 SGHNT, CDR2 YENEEA. The ends were cut back, 7 bases at V and 1 base at J, with 13 bases in the middle. The CDR3 DNA follows: TGTGCCAGCACCTCACGGAGGGAGAACACTGAAGCTTTCTTT. Protein sequence: CASTSRRENTEAFF.

This clone showed up just once. The rearrangement joins TRBV5-1 to TRBJ1-4; D is uncertain. The germline CDR1 and CDR2 sequences are SGHRS and YFSETQ. This CDR3 is 15 amino acids long. V was trimmed by 4 bases and J by 0 bases, leaving 10 bases between them. The CDR3 coding sequence is TGCGCCAGCAGCCCCGAGTCGCCAACTAATGAAAAACTGTTTTTT. Protein product: CASSPESPTNEKLFF.

The V call is TRBV6-1, the J call TRBJ2-2; 7 bases line up with TRBD1. V gave up 0 bases and J gave up 4 bases; unmatched junction bases: 5. Germline V lookup: CDR1 MNHNS, CDR2 SASEGT. The CDR3 is 16 residues long. CDR3 protein: CASSEAARGSTGELFF. Here the CDR3 DNA reads TGTGCCAGCAGTGAAGCAGCCAGGGGGAGCACCGGGGAGCTGTTTTTT.

The CDR3 region has the DNA TGTGCCAGCTCACCTCGGGATCTCCTGGCGGTGACTAATGAAAAACTGTTTTTT. It specifies CASSPRDLLAVTNEKLFF. The chain has TRBV18 and TRBJ1-4; D call uncertain. Trimming took off 3 bases at V and 2 bases at J, with 19 bases between the two ends. Germline V gene data show CDR1 as KGHSH and CDR2 as LQKENI. The length of the CDR3 is 18 residues.

The CDR3 loop is CASSLAKGGSGGTDTQYF. CDR3 DNA: TGCGCCAGCAGCTTGGCCAAGGGTGGGTCGGGCGGCACAGATACGCAGTATTTT. The chain couples TRBV5-1 to TRBJ2-3; D is unclear. CDR3 length: 18 amino acids. With 0 bases removed from V and 1 base from J, the gap between germline ends came to 18 bases. Per the germline V gene, CDR1 is SGHRS and CDR2 is YFSETQ.

This clone appeared a few times. V gene TRBV19 combines with J gene TRBJ2-1; 8 nucleotides agree with TRBD2. Germline V lookup: CDR1 LNHDA, CDR2 SQIVND (reference sequence). The CDR3 extends over 13 amino acids. J gave up 8 bases and V 9 bases, and 9 bases lay outside the gene matches. CDR3 protein: CASGRGGEDEQFF. CDR3 in DNA: TGTGCCAGCGGGAGGGGAGGGGAGGATGAGCAGTTCTTC.

The chain links TRBV6-8 to TRBJ1-2; 10 positions match TRBD1. Germline loops: CDR1 MNHGY, CDR2 SAAAGT. This CDR3 region has 15 residues. V dropped 0 bases and J dropped 6; count of bases not matched to a gene: 4. CDR3 bases: TGTGCCAGCAGTTACTCGGGGGACAGGGGAAATGGCTACACCTTC. This sequence encodes CASSYSGDRGNGYTF.

This clone was found a few times. The chain carries TRBV6-8 and TRBJ1-1, with D hard to call. CDR3 length equals 13 residues. Looked up from germline, CDR1 is MNHGY and CDR2 is SAAAGT. Trimming stripped 6 bases from V and 5 bases from J, with 13 bases between. CDR3 region: CASSRKIRTEAFF. Here the CDR3 DNA reads TGTGCCAGCAGCCGTAAGATAAGGACTGAAGCTTTCTTT.

By frequency in the sample, this clone is large. CDR3 region: CASSLTGLNQPQHF. The CDR3 DNA sequence: TGTGCCAGCAGCTTGACAGGTTTGAATCAGCCCCAGCATTTT. The chain combines TRBV11-3 with TRBJ1-5, with D possibly matching TRBD1 (6 bases). The CDR3 has 14 residues. V was trimmed by 3 bases and J by 4 bases, leaving 10 bases between them. CDR1 is SGHNT and CDR2 is YENEEA in the germline V gene. Full variable domain (missing parts from reference TRBV11-3 and TRBJ1-5): EAGVVQSPRYKIIEKKQPVAFWCNPISGHNTLYWYLQNLGQGPELLIRYENEEAVDDSQLPKDRFSAERLKGVDSTLKIQPAELGDSAVYLCASSLTGLNQPQHFGDGTRLSIL.

This sequence joins TRBV30 and TRBJ1-1; no definite D call. CDR3 length: 12 residues. Germline CDR1 GTSNPN, CDR2 SVGIG (reference sequence). The V gene lost 1 base and the J gene lost 7 bases, with 10 bases spanning the gap. CDR3 DNA: TGTGCCTGGAGTGACTCCCCCGTTGAAGCTTTCTTT. Translating it yields CAWSDSPVEAFF.